The present T cell receptor beta chain was sequenced within a study of T cell responses to AZD1222 COVID-19 vaccine. Study-level results: No day 14 peak samples; only post-peak repertoires were characterized. Among those given AZD1222, only five to seven were seropositive at baseline. Distributed over spike, vaccine-associated CD4 TCRs predominated at 160-218 and 743-854. Unmutated regions of variants are reportedly targeted by nearly half of spike-specific TCRs.

Assay used: immunoSEQ multiplex PCR; TCRdb lists only in-frame clones, some missing. The data contain approximately 150,000 clones, around 87% of them singletons. Worth noting for this clone: Its specificity is not known.

The CDR3 is made up of 14 amino acids. The germline V and J ends were trimmed by 6 bases and 4 bases, with 15 bases remaining between them. Per the germline V gene, CDR1 is MNHEY and CDR2 is SVGAGI. The TCR comes from an adult who received the AZD1222 COVID-19 vaccine. Sequenced here: peripheral blood, sampled 28 days after the second AZD1222 dose. The chain carries TRBV6-5 and TRBJ1-1; maybe TRBD1 (6 bases). CDR3 sequence (DNA): TGTGCCAGCAGCAGAGAGGACAGTTCCACTGAAGCTTTCTTT. Protein sequence: CASSREDSSTEAFF.